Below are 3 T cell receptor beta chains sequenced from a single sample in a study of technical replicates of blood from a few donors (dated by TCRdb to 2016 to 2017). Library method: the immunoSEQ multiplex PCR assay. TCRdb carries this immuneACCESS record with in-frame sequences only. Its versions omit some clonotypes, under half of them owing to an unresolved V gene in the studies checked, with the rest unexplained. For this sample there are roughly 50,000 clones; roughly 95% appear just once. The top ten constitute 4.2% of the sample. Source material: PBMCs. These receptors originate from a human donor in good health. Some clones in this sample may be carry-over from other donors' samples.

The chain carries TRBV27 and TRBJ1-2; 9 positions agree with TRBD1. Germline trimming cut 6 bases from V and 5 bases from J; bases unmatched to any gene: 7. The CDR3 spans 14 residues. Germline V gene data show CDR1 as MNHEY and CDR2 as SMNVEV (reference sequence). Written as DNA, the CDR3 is TGTGCCAGCAGCCCTTCGGGACAGGGATATGGCTACACCTTC. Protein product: CASSPSGQGYGYTF.

The CDR3 nucleotides read TGCGCCAGCAGTCCAAGTGGCGGGTTCAATGAGCAGTTCTTC. Its protein product is CASSPSGGFNEQFF. This chain links TRBV5-1 with TRBJ2-1; a possible D gene is TRBD2 (5 bases). The CDR3 is 14 amino acids. Between the trimmed V and J ends, which lost 5 bases and 6 bases, there was a span of 15 bases. In germline, CDR1 is SGHRS, CDR2 YFSETQ.

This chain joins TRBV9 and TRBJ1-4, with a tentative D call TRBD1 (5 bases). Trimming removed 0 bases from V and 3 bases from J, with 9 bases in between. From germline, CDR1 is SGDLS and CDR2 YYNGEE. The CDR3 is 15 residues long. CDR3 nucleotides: TGTGCCAGCAGCGTAGATGGGGCCCCTAATGAAAAACTGTTTTTT. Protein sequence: CASSVDGAPNEKLFF. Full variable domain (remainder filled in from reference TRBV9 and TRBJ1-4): DSGVTQTPKHLITATGQRVTLRCSPRSGDLSVYWYQQSLDQGLQFLIQYYNGEERAKGNILERFSAQQFPDLHSELNLSSLELGDSALYFCASSVDGAPNEKLFFGSGTQLSVL.